Presented here are 14 T cell receptor beta chains from one specimen sequenced in a study of shared clonotypes between healthy human individuals. The table came from immunoSEQ multiplex PCR; TCRdb's copy has only in-frame clones and leaves some out. The sample yields about 1 million clones, more than 65% seen once. Sequenced material: memory CD4+ T cells sorted from blood. Subset noted: CD45RA-negative fraction. Receptors originate from a man aged 18 to 29 in good health.

CDR3 protein: CASGLGGSQETQYF. The CDR3 bases are TGTGCTAGTGGTTTAGGAGGGTCCCAAGAGACCCAGTACTTC. This chain uses TRBV12-5 with TRBJ2-5; D may be TRBD2 (6 bases). CDR1 is LGHNT and CDR2 is FRNRAP in the germline V gene. V was cut by 3 bases and J by 1 base, with 9 bases left in between. The CDR3 runs to 14 residues.

This clone was seen a handful of times. J is TRBJ1-6 and V is TRBV19, with 9 positions matching TRBD1. Trimming at V came to 5 bases and at J to 7 bases, leaving 3 bases not matched to a gene. This CDR3 spans 14 amino acids. Germline CDR1 and CDR2: LNHDA and SQIVND (reference sequence). CDR3 in amino acids: CASSQDRGNSPLHF. The CDR3 DNA follows: TGTGCCAGTAGTCAGGACAGGGGAAATTCACCCCTCCACTTT.

This clone has a handful of counts. This CDR3 is also generated by other DNA sequences in the sample. The V gene is TRBV28, the J gene TRBJ2-7, with 7 bases aligning to TRBD2. The CDR3 contains 13 residues. V gave up 6 bases and J gave up 0 bases; unmatched junction bases: 2. CDR1 is MDHEN, CDR2 SYDVKM, per germline. CDR3 region: CASRWTSSYEQYF. CDR3 DNA: TGTGCCAGCAGATGGACTAGCTCCTACGAGCAGTACTTC.

This clone was found many times. The V and J genes are TRBV25-1 and TRBJ1-4; D may be TRBD1 (6 bases). Germline V gene lookup returns CDR1 MGHDK and CDR2 SYGVNS. The CDR3 is 17 residues long. V gave up 1 base and J gave up 7 bases, with 19 bases separating them. The CDR3 loop reads CASSEWGPGGRVEKLFF. The CDR3 nucleotides are TGTGCCAGCAGTGAATGGGGGCCTGGGGGGCGTGTTGAAAAACTGTTTTTT.

The chain recombines TRBV5-8 with TRBJ1-5, with D perhaps TRBD1 (5 bases). Germline loops: CDR1 SGHTS, CDR2 YDEGEE. Deletions cut 2 bases from V and 4 bases from J, with 10 bases between. The CDR3 loop spans 14 amino acids. This CDR3 is CASSFASGNQPQHF. Here the CDR3 DNA reads TGTGCCAGCAGCTTCGCTTCAGGGAATCAGCCCCAGCATTTT.

On this clone itself: Being one base from a much bigger clone, this may be a read error. The chain joins TRBV11-2 to TRBJ2-6; D gene ambiguous. This CDR3 contains 15 residues. Trimming took off 3 bases at V and 0 bases at J, with 6 bases between the two ends. CDR1 is SGHAT and CDR2 is FQNNGV in the germline V gene. CDR3 in DNA: TGTGCCAGCAGCTTGAGGAGCTCTGGGGCCAACGTCCTGACTTTC. Its translation: CASSLRSSGANVLTF.

V usage is TRBV19 and J usage is TRBJ1-5; 8 bases are a match to TRBD1. Trimming cost V 5 bases and J 2 bases; bases outside gene matches: 8. The CDR3 is made up of 16 amino acids. The germline V gene has CDR1 LNHDA and CDR2 SQIVND (reference sequence). CDR3 DNA: TGTGCCAGTAGTCCCCGCGGACAGGGTGGCAATCAGCCCCAGCATTTT. This codes for CASSPRGQGGNQPQHF. The full variable domain, completed using reference TRBV19 and TRBJ1-5, is DGGITQSPKYLFRKEGQNVTLSCEQNLNHDAMYWYRQDPGQGLRLIYYSQIVNDFQKGDIAEGYSVSREKKESFPLTVTSAQKNPTAFYLCASSPRGQGGNQPQHFGDGTRLSIL.

The chain employs TRBV7-9 and TRBJ2-7; D may be TRBD1 or TRBD2 (5 bases each). V gave up 3 bases and J gave up 3 bases, with 12 bases separating them. Germline V gene lookup returns CDR1 SEHNR and CDR2 FQNEAQ (reference sequence). This CDR3 has 14 amino acids. CDR3 amino acids: CASSFPGRNYEQYF. CDR3 bases: TGTGCCAGCAGCTTCCCGGGACGGAACTACGAGCAGTACTTC.

The V and J genes are TRBV5-1 and TRBJ1-2; D gene ambiguous. This CDR3 spans 13 amino acids. V lost 5 bases and J lost 4, with 12 bases in between. From germline, CDR1 is SGHRS and CDR2 YFSETQ. CDR3 DNA sequence: TGCGCCAGCAGGTTTTTTGCGGGCTATGGCTACACCTTC. It yields the protein CASRFFAGYGYTF.

The chain combines TRBV5-1 with TRBJ2-1; 9 nucleotides agree with TRBD2. This CDR3 contains 16 residues. Germline-derived CDR1 and CDR2 are SGHRS and YFSETQ. V lost 0 bases, J lost 7 bases, and 8 bases stayed unmatched. The CDR3 loop reads CASSLGLAGSWNEQFF. CDR3 nucleotides: TGCGCCAGCAGCTTGGGGCTAGCGGGATCGTGGAATGAGCAGTTCTTC.

The V call is TRBV5-1, the J call TRBJ2-6; no clear D gene. Deletions cut 4 bases from V and 0 bases from J, with 2 bases between. Per germline, CDR1 SGHRS and CDR2 YFSETQ. The CDR3 sequence is 13 residues long. The CDR3 protein is CASSVSGANVLTF. The CDR3 DNA reads as TGCGCCAGCAGCGTCTCTGGGGCCAACGTCCTGACTTTC. The variable domain in full, with the rest retrieved from reference TRBV5-1 and TRBJ2-6, is KAGVTQTPRYLIKTRGQQVTLSCSPISGHRSVSWYQQTPGQGLQFLFEYFSETQRNKGNFPGRFSGRQFSNSRSEMNVSTLELGDSALYLCASSVSGANVLTFGAGSRLTVL.

This rearrangement joins TRBV28 to TRBJ2-3; the match to TRBD2 covers 13 bases. The J segment lost 0 bases and the V segment lost 3 bases, leaving 6 bases of the junction unmatched. Per germline, CDR1 MDHEN and CDR2 SYDVKM. The CDR3 loop spans 18 amino acids. The CDR3 coding sequence is TGTGCCAGCAGTTTGAGGACTAGCGGGAGCTCTAGCACAGATACGCAGTATTTT. Protein sequence: CASSLRTSGSSSTDTQYF.

This sequence joins TRBV6-4 and TRBJ2-1; 8 bases agree with TRBD2. CDR1 MRHNA and CDR2 SNTAGT come from the germline V gene. Unmatched junction bases numbered 4, after V lost 6 bases and J lost 0 bases. This CDR3 region has 15 residues. CDR3 protein: CASSIAGSSYNEQFF. Here the CDR3 DNA reads TGTGCCAGCAGCATAGCGGGAAGCTCCTACAATGAGCAGTTCTTC.

Comment on this clone: The identical CDR3 is also encoded by other nucleotide sequences in the sample. This sequence joins TRBV7-2 and TRBJ2-7, with 8 nucleotides matching TRBD1. J was trimmed by 2 bases and V by 3 bases; bases with no gene match: 6. There are 15 residues in the CDR3. CDR1 and CDR2 from the germline V gene are SGHTA and FQGNSA. In DNA, the CDR3 is TGTGCCAGCAGCTTGGCCGGGACAGGACCCTACGAGCAGTACTTC. The encoded protein is CASSLAGTGPYEQYF.